This T cell receptor (beta chain) was captured by sequencing in a study of OX40 agonist ivuxolimab in advanced cancers. General study findings and limits: CD8+ T cells showed, on average, more clonal expansion than CD4+ cells. It was also the case that some nonresponders had low normalized T-cell clonal expansion.

The protocol was immunoSEQ multiplex PCR, while the TCRdb copy is restricted to in-frame clones and leaves out a portion. The data contain some 87,000 clones, nearly 90% of them singletons. CDR1 and CDR2 from the germline V gene are SGHNT and YYREEE (reference sequence). The CDR3 covers 15 residues. Between the trimmed V and J ends, which lost 4 bases and 0 bases, there was a span of 13 bases. A word on this clone: The antigen is unknown.

This clonotype was sampled from an adult with an advanced solid tumor such as melanoma, head and neck, liver or kidney cancer. The rearrangement joins TRBV5-4 to TRBJ1-2, with a possible D match to TRBD1 (6 bases). The sample in question was CD4+ or CD8+ T cells sorted from blood, obtained in a trial of the OX40 agonist ivuxolimab. Here the CDR3 DNA reads TGTGCCAGCAGCGCCCAGGGGAGAGCTAACTATGGCTACACCTTC. It specifies CASSAQGRANYGYTF.